The sequence of this T cell receptor (beta chain) was determined in a study of T cells in Graves' hyperthyroidism and ophthalmopathy. Using RNA transcripts as the source, TCR beta CDR3 regions were amplified. TCR CDR3 underwent first-round RT-PCR with the HTBI primer set. TCRdb called the multiplex PCR reads again in MiXCR, with one record for every CDR3 protein. The sample consists of hundreds of thousands of distinct CDR3 sequences, around 15% of them appearing once. V was pared by 5 bases and J by 0 bases, with 9 bases between. Germline CDR1 is LGHDT and CDR2 is YNNKEL (reference sequence). The CDR3 is 14 amino acids.

The source of this sequence is a woman in her twenties or thirties with Graves' hyperthyroidism. Sequencing was carried out using blood. The chain links TRBV3-1 to TRBJ2-3; no clear D gene. CDR3 DNA: TGTGCCAGCAGCGAAGGCGCAAGCACAGATACGCAGTATTTT. Protein product: CASSEGASTDTQYF.